This T cell receptor beta chain was sequenced during a study of shared clonotypes between healthy human individuals. This clone is a singleton in its sample. The germline gives CDR1 SGHDT, CDR2 YYEEEE. This CDR3 is 15 amino acids long. With 4 bases clipped from V and 5 bases from J, the junction kept 11 bases outside the gene matches. This table comes from immunoSEQ multiplex PCR, and its TCRdb copy is limited to in-frame clones, with some not included. The data show about 1.5 million clones, 98% seen once. The specimen sequenced was naive CD4+ T cells sorted from blood. Regarding subset: CD45RA+ positively selected. This clonotype was sampled from a man aged 30 to 45 in good health. The chain links TRBV5-6 to TRBJ1-2; 7 bases match TRBD1. Here the CDR3 DNA reads TGTGCCAGCAGCAGGGACAGTTATGGATCTTATGGCTACACCTTC. It encodes CASSRDSYGSYGYTF.